These 21 T cell receptor beta chains originate from one sample sequenced in a study of cytomegalovirus exposure and HLA in healthy donors. TCRdb keeps only in-frame clones here, not all; method: immunoSEQ multiplex PCR. The top ten clones hold more than 0.6% of a sample with about 82,000 clones, 95% of them seen once. The sequencing sample was made of PBMCs. Every receptor here comes from a woman younger than 30 in good health and CMV-seronegative.

This chain joins TRBV14 and TRBJ2-4, with D maybe TRBD1 (6 bases). This CDR3 has 15 residues. The germline V gene has CDR1 SGHDN and CDR2 FVKESK. V gave up 0 bases and J gave up 1 base, with 7 bases separating them. The CDR3 is CASSQDQGAKNIQYF. The CDR3 DNA reads TGTGCCAGCAGCCAAGATCAGGGGGCCAAAAACATTCAGTACTTC.

In DNA form, the CDR3 reads TGTGCCAGCAAATTACTAGCGCCCGGGGAGCTGTTTTTT. Translated, it gives CASKLLAPGELFF. The V call is TRBV6-6, the J call TRBJ2-2; 7 bases line up with TRBD2. Germline CDR1 reads MNHNY; CDR2 reads SVGAGI (reference sequence). The CDR3 totals 13 residues. V trimming: 7 bases; J trimming: 6 bases; junction bases outside the gene matches: 5.

The chain carries TRBV25-1 and TRBJ1-2; TRBD1 agrees at 9 bases. The CDR3 covers 18 residues. After removal of 5 bases from V and 8 bases from J, the junction contained 21 bases not matched to a gene. Germline V lookup: CDR1 MGHDK, CDR2 SYGVNS. CDR3 sequence: CASSPLEGTGQSSRGYTF. CDR3 bases: TGTGCCAGCAGTCCTCTAGAAGGGACAGGGCAGTCTTCGAGAGGCTACACCTTC.

This chain uses TRBV4-3 with TRBJ1-2; 10 bases fit TRBD1. Germline loops: CDR1 LGHNA, CDR2 YSLEER. This CDR3 comprises 15 residues. V gave up 4 bases and J gave up 4 bases; unmatched junction bases: 6. CDR3 bases: TGCGCCAGCAGCCCGGGGACAGGGGCTGCCTATGGCTACACCTTC. It encodes CASSPGTGAAYGYTF.

This rearrangement joins TRBV10-2 to TRBJ2-2; possibly TRBD1 for D (6 bases). The CDR3 contains 15 residues. V was cut by 8 bases and J by 1 base, with 14 bases left in between. The V gene's germline CDR1 is WSHSY and CDR2 SAAADI. The CDR3 region is CASRRPGQNTGELFF. CDR3 sequence (DNA): TGCGCCAGCCGTAGACCGGGACAGAACACCGGGGAGCTGTTTTTT.

The chain employs TRBV6-5 and TRBJ2-1; the D gene is possibly TRBD2 (7 bases). CDR3 length: 15 residues. In germline, CDR1 is MNHEY, CDR2 SVGAGI. V lost 1 base and J 8 bases, leaving 15 bases between the germline ends. The CDR3 DNA reads TGTGCCAGCAGTTACTTACAGGGAGGGCTGCATGAGCAGTTCTTC. It is translated as CASSYLQGGLHEQFF.

The CDR3 nucleotides are TGTGCCAGCGAGAGAGATAACTATGGCTACACCTTC. Protein: CASERDNYGYTF. The V gene is TRBV18, the J gene TRBJ1-2; D is ambiguous. Trimming cost V 8 bases and J 1 base, with 8 bases left between them. The CDR3 runs 12 residues. Per germline, CDR1 KGHSH and CDR2 LQKENI. Full variable domain (rest looked up from reference TRBV18 and TRBJ1-2): NAGVMQNPRHLVRRRGQEARLRCSPMKGHSHVYWYRQLPEEGLKFMVYLQKENIIDESGMPKERFSAEFPKEGPSILRIQQVVRGDSAAYFCASERDNYGYTFGSGTRLTVV.

The DNA for the CDR3 is TGTGCCAGCAGCTCAGACACCGAGCAGTACTTC. Its translation is CASSSDTEQYF. This sequence joins TRBV7-8 and TRBJ2-7, with D unresolved. The CDR3 extends over 11 amino acids. The V and J ends lost 4 bases and 6 bases respectively, with 7 bases between them. The germline CDR1 and CDR2 sequences are SGHVS and FQNEAQ.

V is TRBV27 and J is TRBJ2-3; 7 positions match TRBD2. V lost 5 bases and J lost 1; bases outside the gene matches: 9. CDR1 and CDR2 (germline): MNHEY, SMNVEV (reference sequence). The CDR3 loop spans 16 amino acids. The CDR3 DNA is TGTGCCAGCAGTCCGCTTAGGCTAGCGGGCACAGATACGCAGTATTTT. Its translation is CASSPLRLAGTDTQYF.

This chain connects TRBV7-7 to TRBJ2-3; possible D gene TRBD2, 7 bases. V lost 3 bases and J lost 2, with 21 bases in between. The CDR3 length is 18 residues. Germline CDR1 SSHAT, CDR2 FNYEAQ (reference sequence). The CDR3 sequence is CASSLNRGALEVTDTQYF. CDR3 sequence (DNA): TGTGCCAGCAGCTTGAATCGGGGGGCTCTTGAGGTCACAGATACGCAGTATTTT. The full variable domain, its missing parts supplied by reference TRBV7-7 and TRBJ2-3, is GAGVSQSPRYKVTKRGQDVTLRCDPISSHATLYWYQQALGQGPEFLTYFNYEAQPDKSGLPSDRFSAERPEGSISTLTIQRTEQRDSAMYRCASSLNRGALEVTDTQYFGPGTRLTVL.

The gene calls are TRBV7-9 and TRBJ1-6; D is unresolved. CDR3 length: 13 residues. Deletions cut 3 bases from V and 8 bases from J, with 8 bases between. Germline V gene data show CDR1 as SEHNR and CDR2 as FQNEAQ (reference sequence). The CDR3 here is CASSFLGDSPLHF. The CDR3 DNA is TGTGCCAGCAGCTTCCTCGGTGATTCACCCCTCCACTTT.

The rearrangement uses TRBV14 and TRBJ2-7, with 8 bases lining up with TRBD2. CDR3 size: 14 residues. Trimming removed 0 bases from V and 7 bases from J; junction bases left unmatched: 5. CDR1 and CDR2 (germline): SGHDN, FVKESK. This chain's CDR3 is CASSQDAGGWEQYF. The CDR3 DNA reads as TGTGCCAGCAGCCAAGATGCGGGGGGCTGGGAGCAGTACTTC.

The chain carries TRBV25-1 and TRBJ2-2, with D perhaps TRBD2 (6 bases). The germline V and J ends were trimmed by 4 bases and 2 bases, with 20 bases remaining between them. CDR3 size: 18 residues. Germline-derived CDR1 and CDR2 are MGHDK and SYGVNS. DNA for the CDR3: TGTGCCAGCAGTGTCTCGGCGGGGTTGGGCCCAAACACCGGGGAGCTGTTTTTT. Translated: CASSVSAGLGPNTGELFF.

This chain connects TRBV14 to TRBJ2-7, with D possibly being TRBD1 (5 bases). This CDR3 has 15 residues. Germline values: CDR1 SGHDN, CDR2 FVKESK. Trimming shortened V by 4 bases and J by 5 bases, and 18 bases separated the two germline ends. This CDR3 reads CASSLNQLGVDEQYF. In DNA, the CDR3 is TGTGCCAGCAGCCTCAACCAGTTAGGGGTAGACGAGCAGTACTTC.

This clone was observed once. The chain has TRBV5-1 and TRBJ2-2; TRBD2 might be the D (5 bases). This CDR3 contains 16 residues. V was clipped by 1 base and J by 1 base, with 11 bases between them. Germline values: CDR1 SGHRS, CDR2 YFSETQ. CDR3 DNA sequence: TGCGCCAGCAGCTTGTCCGGACTGAAGAACACCGGGGAGCTGTTTTTT. It encodes CASSLSGLKNTGELFF.

The chain employs TRBV11-2 and TRBJ2-7, with D maybe TRBD1 (7 bases). Germline values: CDR1 SGHAT, CDR2 FQNNGV. The CDR3 has 14 residues. V gave up 5 bases and J gave up 4 bases, with 15 bases separating them. The CDR3 sequence is CASSAGQTFYEQYF. The CDR3 bases are TGTGCCAGCAGCGCGGGACAGACCTTTTACGAGCAGTACTTC.

The chain is built from TRBV4-3 and TRBJ2-5, with no clear D. The CDR3 sequence is 15 residues long. Trimming left V 0 bases short and J 5 bases short, with 13 bases between. Germline loops: CDR1 LGHNA, CDR2 YSLEER. CDR3 nucleotides: TGCGCCAGCAGCCAAGATCGAGCGATCGGTGAGACCCAGTACTTC. Translation gives CASSQDRAIGETQYF.

The rearrangement links TRBV6-5 to TRBJ1-4; D unresolved. The CDR3 contains 13 residues. The V end lost 5 bases, the J end lost 4 bases, and 8 bases lay between the germline ends. Germline CDR1 reads MNHEY; CDR2 reads SVGAGI. CDR3 loop: CASSRGLNEKLFF. The CDR3 nucleotides read TGTGCCAGCAGTCGGGGTCTTAATGAAAAACTGTTTTTT.

The rearrangement links TRBV7-2 to TRBJ2-7; 11 bases fit TRBD1. The CDR3 consists of 15 residues. V lost 5 bases to trimming and J lost 3 bases; unmatched junction nucleotides: 6. Germline CDR1 reads SGHTA; CDR2 reads FQGNSA. CDR3 in DNA: TGTGCCAGCAGCCAACCCGGGACAGGGGGCTACGAGCAGTACTTC. It specifies CASSQPGTGGYEQYF.

This clone appeared a single time. The V call is TRBV4-1, the J call TRBJ2-6; 8 nucleotides agree with TRBD1. Germline CDR1 MGHRA, CDR2 YSYEKL. This CDR3 is built from 20 residues. V shed 0 bases, J shed 3 bases, and the junction held 13 bases outside the gene matches. CDR3 region: CASSQDRLASGGLGANVLTF. CDR3 nucleotides: TGCGCCAGCAGCCAAGATCGTTTGGCTTCAGGGGGCCTTGGGGCCAACGTCCTGACTTTC.

The V gene is TRBV4-3, the J gene TRBJ2-7, with D unresolved. Germline CDR1 reads LGHNA; CDR2 reads YSLEER. Deletions cut 1 base from V and 1 base from J, with 8 bases between. The CDR3 sequence is 14 residues long. This CDR3 reads CASSQAYSSYEQYF. Here the CDR3 DNA reads TGCGCCAGCAGCCAAGCTTACAGTTCCTACGAGCAGTACTTC.